This TCR beta chain was documented in a study of T cell responses to AZD1222 COVID-19 vaccine. V lost 10 bases to trimming and J lost 5 bases, with 12 bases between them. The CDR3 runs to 12 residues. TCRdb's table, derived via immunoSEQ multiplex PCR, lists solely in-frame clones and lacks some. The data contain some 190,000 clones, about 90% of them singletons. The clonotype was recovered from an adult who received the AZD1222 COVID-19 vaccine. The chain uses TRBV12-3 or TRBV12-4 and TRBJ1-5, with D possibly matching TRBD1 (5 bases). This sample comprised peripheral blood, obtained 28 days after the second AZD1222 dose. The CDR3 reads CATGQGHQPQHF. The CDR3, as DNA: TGTGCCACGGGGCAGGGCCATCAGCCCCAGCATTTT.